What follows describes a single T cell receptor (beta chain). No antigen is known for it. These data originate in a study of cytomegalovirus exposure and HLA in healthy donors. Study-wide background: Clustering assigned 70% to 85% of the roughly 400 genotyped donors to the Caucasian-associated ancestry cluster. The study's findings and limits: Segments of the TCR beta V type were, in most cases, productive about 87% or about 30% of the time in an earlier analysis.

Those who donated were healthy bone marrow donors. Researchers ran the PCR with 60 Vbeta and 13 Jbeta primers. Some clones are missing from TCRdb's copy, which holds only in-frame ones; the method was immunoSEQ multiplex PCR. The data show some 210,000 clones, roughly 80% seen once. This clonotype was sampled from a woman aged 30 to 39 in good health and CMV-seropositive. Sample: PBMCs.

DNA of the CDR3: TGTGCCAGCAGCTTCCGGGATGCTCCCTACGAGCAGTACTTC. Its translation is CASSFRDAPYEQYF. The rearrangement joins TRBV11-2 to TRBJ2-7; TRBD2 might be the D (5 bases). Trimming stripped 3 bases from V and 2 bases from J, with 11 bases between. Germline V gene lookup returns CDR1 SGHAT and CDR2 FQNNGV. The CDR3 contains 14 residues.